A single sample is the source of the 9 T cell receptor beta chains below, sequenced in a study of blood T cell repertoires in COVID-19. Libraries were prepared by immunoSEQ multiplex PCR; TCRdb keeps only in-frame clonotypes and omits some of them. The sample lists approximately 260,000 clones; roughly 90% were seen once. Input material: peripheral blood. All receptors come from a man aged 45-60 years with acute or convalescent COVID-19.

This chain joins TRBV19 and TRBJ2-1; D gene unclear. The germline CDR1 and CDR2 sequences are LNHDA and SQIVND (reference sequence). Trimming took 1 base from V and 6 from J, leaving 7 bases between them. This CDR3 is built from 13 residues. The CDR3 protein is CASSIGPSNEQFF. The CDR3 region has the DNA TGTGCCAGTAGTATAGGTCCCAGCAATGAGCAGTTCTTC.

The chain is built from TRBV2 and TRBJ2-3, with 9 bases lining up with TRBD1. Germline V gives CDR1 SNHLY, CDR2 FYNNEI. Unmatched junction bases numbered 9, after V lost 6 bases and J lost 5 bases. This CDR3 has 15 amino acids. CDR3 in DNA: TGTGCCAGCAGAGCCGGGACAGGGATGGGAGATACGCAGTATTTT. It yields the protein CASRAGTGMGDTQYF.

The chain links TRBV12-3 or TRBV12-4 to TRBJ2-7, with no clear D. Trimming stripped 0 bases from V and 3 bases from J, with 6 bases between. The CDR3 has 13 residues. CDR3 bases: TGTGCCAGCAGTTTAGCGCTCGGCTACGAGCAGTACTTC. This encodes CASSLALGYEQYF.

The CDR3 protein is CASSILPGTLYEQYF. CDR3 nucleotide sequence: TGTGCCAGTAGTATCCTTCCAGGCACCCTCTACGAGCAGTACTTC. The genes are TRBV19 and TRBJ2-7, with D unclear. CDR1 LNHDA and CDR2 SQIVND come from the germline V gene (reference sequence). V lost 3 bases, J lost 3 bases, and 15 bases lay in between. The CDR3 is 15 amino acids.

This clone was picked up a small number of times. This chain joins TRBV5-1 and TRBJ2-2; no clear D gene. Germline CDR1 is SGHRS and CDR2 is YFSETQ. Trimming left V 4 bases short and J 4 bases short, with 2 bases between. The CDR3 has 11 residues. The CDR3 loop reads CASSRTGELFF. CDR3 nucleotides: TGCGCCAGCAGCCGCACCGGGGAGCTGTTTTTT.

The V and J genes are TRBV7-2 and TRBJ1-1, with D unresolved. The CDR3 sequence is 16 residues long. V lost 4 bases, J lost 0 bases, and 15 bases lay in between. Per the germline V gene, CDR1 is SGHTA and CDR2 is FQGNSA. CDR3 in amino acids: CASSWPYEGMNTEAFF. The CDR3 DNA sequence: TGTGCCAGCAGCTGGCCCTATGAGGGAATGAACACTGAAGCTTTCTTT.

J is TRBJ2-7 and V is TRBV20-1; D not certain. Germline V gives CDR1 DFQATT, CDR2 SNEGSKA (reference sequence). The CDR3 contains 11 residues. V lost 6 bases and J lost 3, with 9 bases in between. The CDR3 coding sequence is TGCAGTGCCCTCCTCCGCTACGAGCAGTACTTC. This encodes CSALLRYEQYF.

The chain recombines TRBV7-2 with TRBJ1-1; the D gene is possibly TRBD1 (5 bases). The CDR3 has 14 residues. The V gene lost 1 base and the J gene lost 3 bases, with 9 bases spanning the gap. Looked up from germline, CDR1 is SGHTA and CDR2 is FQGNSA. The CDR3 loop reads CASSLGGSYTEAFF. For the CDR3, the DNA is TGTGCCAGCAGCTTAGGGGGCTCGTACACTGAAGCTTTCTTT.

The chain is built from TRBV10-3 and TRBJ2-5, with a weak D call TRBD1 (6 bases). The CDR3 loop spans 15 amino acids. Germline loops: CDR1 ENHRY, CDR2 SYGVKD. The V and J ends lost 0 bases and 2 bases respectively, with 10 bases between them. As DNA, the CDR3 is TGTGCCATCAGTGAGTCGGGACACCCTCAAGAGACCCAGTACTTC. Amino acids: CAISESGHPQETQYF.